One and the same sample provided the 14 T cell receptor beta chains below, sequenced in a study of T cell responses to AZD1222 COVID-19 vaccine. Repertoires were generated with immunoSEQ multiplex PCR, while TCRdb's copy carries only in-frame clones and drops some. The repertoire holds 110,000 to 150,000 clones, with 85% to 90% as singletons. Sequences were derived from peripheral blood, sampled on day 0 of AZD1222 vaccination. These TCRs come from an adult in good health.

The chain carries TRBV19 and TRBJ1-1; D not resolved. The V gene lost 6 bases and the J gene lost 0 bases, with 8 bases spanning the gap. CDR3 length equals 13 residues. Germline V lookup: CDR1 LNHDA, CDR2 SQIVND (reference sequence). The CDR3 DNA sequence: TGTGCCAGTAGCCCCTGGGTGAACACTGAAGCTTTCTTT. This encodes CASSPWVNTEAFF.

The rearrangement links TRBV7-8 to TRBJ1-4; D unresolved. V lost 5 bases, J lost 3 bases, and 16 bases lay in between. The CDR3 length is 16 residues. Germline V gives CDR1 SGHVS, CDR2 FQNEAQ. The CDR3: CASSLSSRVANEKLFF. CDR3 bases: TGTGCCAGCAGCCTCTCGTCTAGGGTGGCTAATGAAAAACTGTTTTTT.

In its sample, this clone was seen a few times. This chain joins TRBV25-1 and TRBJ1-6; a weak D match, TRBD1 (6 bases). Trimming removed 5 bases at V and 6 bases at J, with 8 bases between. Germline V lookup: CDR1 MGHDK, CDR2 SYGVNS. The CDR3 is 13 residues long. The CDR3 reads CASSRTANSPLHF. The CDR3 region has the DNA TGTGCCAGCAGTAGGACAGCTAATTCACCCCTCCACTTT.

The chain is built from TRBV11-2 and TRBJ2-1; 8 nucleotides match TRBD2. Germline V gene data show CDR1 as SGHAT and CDR2 as FQNNGV. Trimming took 1 base from V and 3 from J; bases not matched to a gene: 11. CDR3 length equals 18 residues. The CDR3 region is CASSLGHGGRTFYNEQFF. CDR3 nucleotides: TGTGCCAGCAGCTTAGGACATGGCGGGAGGACCTTCTACAATGAGCAGTTCTTC.

The chain carries TRBV18 and TRBJ2-5; 10 bases map to TRBD1. This CDR3 has 15 residues. Germline CDR1 KGHSH, CDR2 LQKENI. J gave up 5 bases and V 4 bases, and 7 bases lay outside the gene matches. CDR3 sequence: CASSQATGGVETQYF. The CDR3 coding sequence is TGTGCCAGCTCACAGGCGACAGGGGGCGTGGAGACCCAGTACTTC. Complete variable domain (other parts from reference TRBV18 and TRBJ2-5): NAGVMQNPRHLVRRRGQEARLRCSPMKGHSHVYWYRQLPEEGLKFMVYLQKENIIDESGMPKERFSAEFPKEGPSILRIQQVVRGDSAAYFCASSQATGGVETQYFGPGTRLLVL.

The gene calls are TRBV27 and TRBJ1-1; 7 bases are a match to TRBD1. Unmatched junction bases numbered 10, after V lost 5 bases and J lost 4 bases. The germline CDR1 and CDR2 sequences are MNHEY and SMNVEV (reference sequence). The CDR3 is made up of 15 amino acids. For the CDR3, the DNA is TGTGCCAGCAGTAAACAGGGGCGGGTTGGCACTGAAGCTTTCTTT. Amino acid sequence: CASSKQGRVGTEAFF.

This rearrangement joins TRBV2 to TRBJ1-1; TRBD1 agrees at 8 bases. V lost 6 bases and J lost 1; bases outside the gene matches: 7. Per the germline V gene, CDR1 is SNHLY and CDR2 is FYNNEI. The CDR3 runs 15 residues. CDR3 DNA: TGTGCCAGCAGGGTTTCAGGACAGGGGAACACTGAAGCTTTCTTT. Translating gives CASRVSGQGNTEAFF.

The chain has TRBV15 and TRBJ2-3; 8 bases match TRBD2. CDR1 is LNHNV, CDR2 YYDKDF, per germline (reference sequence). This CDR3 contains 18 residues. V dropped 0 bases and J dropped 2; count of bases not matched to a gene: 10. The CDR3 sequence is CATSRDGLALGFTDTQYF. Written as DNA, the CDR3 is TGTGCCACCAGCAGAGACGGACTAGCTTTGGGGTTCACAGATACGCAGTATTTT.

The chain uses TRBV5-1 and TRBJ1-1; no definite D call. Germline CDR1 and CDR2: SGHRS and YFSETQ. With 6 bases removed from V and 1 base from J, the gap between germline ends came to 13 bases. The CDR3 extends over 14 amino acids. CDR3 nucleotide sequence: TGCGCCAGCACCGGAAACATTAAGAACACTGAAGCTTTCTTT. It translates to CASTGNIKNTEAFF.

This chain uses TRBV7-2 with TRBJ2-7; D is possibly TRBD2 (7 bases). The germline gives CDR1 SGHTA, CDR2 FQGNSA. Trimming left V 1 base short and J 0 bases short, with 10 bases between. This CDR3 contains 15 residues. The CDR3 coding sequence is TGTGCCAGCAGCTTAGGTGGGGGGGCCTCCTACGAGCAGTACTTC. Translated, it gives CASSLGGGASYEQYF.

This clone was seen a single time. The chain links TRBV29-1 to TRBJ1-4, with TRBD1 identical over 9 bases. Germline values: CDR1 SQVTM, CDR2 ANQGSEA. V dropped 6 bases and J dropped 8; count of bases not matched to a gene: 7. The length of the CDR3 is 13 residues. The CDR3 sequence: CSVARDRVEKLFF. CDR3 bases: TGCAGCGTAGCCCGGGACAGGGTGGAAAAACTGTTTTTT.

The chain couples TRBV24-1 to TRBJ2-6; the D is unclear. CDR3 length: 15 amino acids. V dropped 5 bases and J dropped 0 bases, with 7 bases sitting between them. Germline CDR1 and CDR2: KGHDR and SFDVKD. This CDR3 is CATSGPSSGANVLTF. The CDR3, as DNA: TGTGCCACCAGTGGACCTAGCTCTGGGGCCAACGTCCTGACTTTC.

The rearrangement joins TRBV27 to TRBJ2-5; either TRBD1 or TRBD2 may fit D (5 bases each). Trimming pared 4 bases from V and 4 bases from J, leaving 19 bases between. The CDR3 spans 16 residues. The germline CDR1 and CDR2 sequences are MNHEY and SMNVEV (reference sequence). The CDR3 DNA follows: TGTGCCAGCAGTTCAATTCTCGGGGCAGAACTAGAGACCCAGTACTTC. This gives the protein CASSSILGAELETQYF.

This clone was observed once. The chain combines TRBV6-5 with TRBJ1-5, with 10 bases aligning to TRBD1. The CDR3 runs 14 residues. Germline CDR1 MNHEY, CDR2 SVGAGI. Trimming took 8 bases from V and 4 from J; bases not matched to a gene: 5. The CDR3 loop reads CASGGQGINQPQHF. CDR3 DNA: TGTGCCAGCGGGGGACAGGGGATAAATCAGCCCCAGCATTTT.